This TCR beta chain comes out of a study of blood T cell repertoires in COVID-19. V was shortened by 9 bases and J by 4 bases, with 8 bases between the two germline ends. From germline, CDR1 is WSHSY and CDR2 SAAADI. The CDR3 length is 11 residues. Clones were read by immunoSEQ multiplex PCR, and TCRdb kept only the in-frame ones, dropping some. The top ten hold around 3.5% of the sample, which has some 250,000 clones, around 80% seen once. The chain has TRBV10-2 and TRBJ2-3, with D possibly TRBD1 on 5 matching bases. The clonotype comes from a woman in her late teens or twenties with acute or convalescent COVID-19. Sequencing input: peripheral blood. The CDR3 protein is CASQGPDTQYF. CDR3 nucleotides: TGCGCCAGTCAGGGTCCAGATACGCAGTATTTT.